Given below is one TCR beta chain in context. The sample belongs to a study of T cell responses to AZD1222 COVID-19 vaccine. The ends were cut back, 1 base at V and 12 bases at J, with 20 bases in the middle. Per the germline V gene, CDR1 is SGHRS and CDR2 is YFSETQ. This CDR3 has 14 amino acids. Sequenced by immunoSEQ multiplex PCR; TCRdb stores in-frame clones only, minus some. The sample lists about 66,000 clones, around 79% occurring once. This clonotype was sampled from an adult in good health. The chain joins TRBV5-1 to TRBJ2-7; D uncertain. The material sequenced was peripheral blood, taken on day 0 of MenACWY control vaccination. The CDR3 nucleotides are TGCGCCAGCAGCTTGAGTGAACGAACGCACCTGAGGTACTTC. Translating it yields CASSLSERTHLRYF.